This TCR beta chain came from a study of blood T cell repertoires in COVID-19. In the study overall: Sources were T cells, B-cell-depleted T cells, or PBMCs; the material itself was cDNA or gDNA.

Allocation to cohorts depended on clinical history reported by the participants. Original handling: The authors estimated nucleated cell counts from reference gene primer amplification. Measured with immunoSEQ multiplex PCR; TCRdb has only the in-frame clones, and not every one. That table furnishes V, J and clone size, whereas the DNA furnished D and trimming. The profile covers approximately 170,000 clones, with around four fifths appearing a single time and 3.6% taken by the ten largest. The germline gives CDR1 SGHNT, CDR2 YENEEA. V shed 5 bases and J shed 5 bases, with 25 bases lying between them. This CDR3 has 18 residues.

The chain recombines TRBV11-3 with TRBJ2-1, with a possible D match to TRBD2 (6 bases). The specimen was PBMCs or T cells enriched from blood (not recorded which). This clonotype was obtained from a woman aged 45-59 years in a cohort exposed to, infected with or recovered from COVID-19 (not recorded which). CDR3 sequence (DNA): TGTGCCAGCAGCGTGAAACGACAAGGACTATCTGTCGACAATGAGCAGTTCTTC. Its translation is CASSVKRQGLSVDNEQFF.